This entry lists 17 T cell receptor beta chains sequenced from one sample in a study of blood T cell repertoires in COVID-19. Assay used: immunoSEQ multiplex PCR; TCRdb lists only in-frame clones, some missing. The sample comprises 150,000 to 200,000 clones, approximately 90% of which are singletons, and about 4% rests with the top ten. The sequenced sample was peripheral blood. The receptors derive from a man in his late teens or twenties with active or convalescent COVID-19.

The J gene is TRBJ1-1, the V gene TRBV6-1; D unclear. CDR3 length: 14 amino acids. Between the trimmed V and J ends, which lost 3 bases and 1 base, there was a span of 9 bases. CDR1 and CDR2 from the germline V gene are MNHNS and SASEGT. The CDR3 spells CASSDPGTNTEAFF. CDR3 DNA: TGTGCCAGCAGTGATCCAGGAACGAACACTGAAGCTTTCTTT.

J is TRBJ2-7 and V is TRBV2; 9 bases fit TRBD1. CDR1 and CDR2 from the germline V gene are SNHLY and FYNNEI. Trimming at V came to 6 bases and at J to 4 bases, leaving 1 base not matched to a gene. The length of the CDR3 is 12 residues. The CDR3 region has the DNA TGTGCCAGCAGGGACAGGGGTTACGAGCAGTACGTC. Amino acids: CASRDRGYEQYV.

The chain recombines TRBV7-8 with TRBJ1-2, with D unclear. V was cut by 7 bases and J by 5 bases, with 14 bases left in between. The CDR3 spans 13 residues. In germline, CDR1 is SGHVS, CDR2 FQNEAQ. Here the CDR3 DNA reads TGTGCCAGCACCTCTCATGGCTTTTATGGCTACACCTTC. It encodes CASTSHGFYGYTF. The complete variable domain, with remaining parts taken from reference TRBV7-8 and TRBJ1-2, reads GAGVSQSPRYKVAKRGQDVALRCDPISGHVSLFWYQQALGQGPEFLTYFQNEAQLDKSGLPSDRFFAERPEGSVSTLKIQRTQQEDSAVYLCASTSHGFYGYTFGSGTRLTVV.

The chain uses TRBV19 and TRBJ1-2; 8 positions agree with TRBD1. The CDR3 contains 16 residues. V was clipped by 3 bases and J by 3 bases; unmatched bases: 9. Germline lookup yields CDR1 LNHDA and CDR2 SQIVND (reference sequence). In DNA, the CDR3 is TGTGCCAGTAGTATTCGGACAGGGTTTGAACACTATGGCTACACCTTC. This gives the protein CASSIRTGFEHYGYTF.

The chain's CDR3 is CASSLAASSYNEQFF. As DNA, the CDR3 is TGTGCCAGCAGCTTAGCGGCTAGCTCCTACAATGAGCAGTTCTTC. The chain links TRBV7-2 to TRBJ2-1; D remains ambiguous. The germline V and J ends were trimmed by 0 bases and 0 bases, with 6 bases remaining between them. Per the germline V gene, CDR1 is SGHTA and CDR2 is FQGNSA. This CDR3 contains 15 residues.

This chain connects TRBV5-5 to TRBJ1-2; 7 nucleotides line up with TRBD1. The V gene's germline CDR1 is SGHKS and CDR2 YYEKEE (reference sequence). The CDR3 extends over 13 amino acids. Germline trimming cut 6 bases from V and 5 bases from J; bases unmatched to any gene: 7. The CDR3, as DNA: TGTGCCAGCACCGAACAGGGGACGTATGGCTACACCTTC. Translation gives CASTEQGTYGYTF.

This chain links TRBV5-6 with TRBJ1-3, with 7 nucleotides matching TRBD1. V was pared by 4 bases and J by 4 bases, with 8 bases of the junction left unmatched. The germline V gene encodes CDR1 SGHDT and CDR2 YYEEEE. CDR3 size: 15 residues. The CDR3 sequence: CASSIQGFYGNTIYF. The CDR3 nucleotides read TGTGCCAGCAGCATACAGGGGTTTTACGGAAACACCATATATTTT.

This chain connects TRBV2 to TRBJ1-2; D gene uncertain. V was pared by 2 bases and J by 5 bases, with 12 bases between. Germline CDR1 reads SNHLY; CDR2 reads FYNNEI. There are 14 residues in the CDR3. CDR3 sequence: CASSESRPLYGYTF. CDR3 DNA sequence: TGTGCCAGCAGTGAATCCAGGCCATTATATGGCTACACCTTC. Filled out from reference TRBV2 and TRBJ1-2, the complete variable domain reads EPEVTQTPSHQVTQMGQEVILRCVPISNHLYFYWYRQILGQKVEFLVSFYNNEISEKSEIFDDQFSVERPDGSNFTLKIRSTKLEDSAMYFCASSESRPLYGYTFGSGTRLTVV.

V and J are TRBV6-5 and TRBJ1-2; weak D call: TRBD1 (5 bases). Trimming removed 4 bases at V and 4 bases at J, with 16 bases between. The CDR3 consists of 15 residues. Looked up from germline, CDR1 is MNHEY and CDR2 is SVGAGI. CDR3 loop: CASSSILDRFYGYTF. The CDR3 bases are TGTGCCAGCAGTTCCATACTCGACAGATTCTATGGCTACACCTTC.

The chain has TRBV7-2 and TRBJ1-5, with 7 bases identical to TRBD1. Trimming at V came to 1 base and at J to 7 bases, leaving 4 bases not matched to a gene. CDR1 is SGHTA, CDR2 FQGNSA, per germline. There are 14 residues in the CDR3. This chain's CDR3 is CASSLDRGGQPQHF. CDR3 sequence (DNA): TGTGCCAGCAGCTTAGACAGGGGCGGGCAGCCCCAGCATTTT.

The chain uses TRBV2 and TRBJ1-2; a possible D gene is TRBD1 (6 bases). The CDR3 spans 13 residues. Germline CDR1 SNHLY, CDR2 FYNNEI. The V gene lost 7 bases and the J gene lost 4 bases, with 13 bases spanning the gap. The CDR3 region is CASIRMGAYGYTF. Here the CDR3 DNA reads TGTGCCAGCATTCGTATGGGGGCCTATGGCTACACCTTC.

The chain is built from TRBV18 and TRBJ2-3, with TRBD2 matching 12 bases. Germline values: CDR1 KGHSH, CDR2 LQKENI. Trimming removed 5 bases from V and 2 bases from J; junction bases left unmatched: 5. CDR3 length equals 16 residues. The CDR3 region has the DNA TGTGCCAGCTCAACTCTAGCGGGAGGGCCCACAGATACGCAGTATTTT. It translates to CASSTLAGGPTDTQYF.

The chain joins TRBV27 to TRBJ1-2; 8 nucleotides line up with TRBD1. V shed 3 bases and J 4 bases; nucleotides not matched to a gene: 10. The CDR3 is made up of 16 amino acids. From germline, CDR1 is MNHEY and CDR2 SMNVEV (reference sequence). The DNA of the CDR3 is TGTGCCAGCAGTTTCATATCAGGGGGCGCCGGCTATGGCTACACCTTC. It is translated as CASSFISGGAGYGYTF.

The chain joins TRBV18 to TRBJ2-1; 7 bases fit TRBD1. Unmatched junction bases numbered 8, after V lost 9 bases and J lost 3 bases. Germline assignment: CDR1 KGHSH and CDR2 LQKENI. CDR3 length equals 14 residues. The CDR3 is CASQIQGDYNEQFF. The DNA of the CDR3 is TGTGCCAGTCAAATCCAGGGGGACTACAATGAGCAGTTCTTC.

The chain employs TRBV9 and TRBJ2-5; possible D gene TRBD1, 6 bases. Germline assignment: CDR1 SGDLS and CDR2 YYNGEE. V was pared by 2 bases and J by 1 base, with 12 bases between. This CDR3 comprises 15 residues. The CDR3 nucleotides read TGTGCCAGCAGCGTGATCGGGACACCCCAAGAGACCCAGTACTTC. Its protein is CASSVIGTPQETQYF.

V gene TRBV27 combines with J gene TRBJ1-2; unclear D gene. In germline, CDR1 is MNHEY, CDR2 SMNVEV (reference sequence). The CDR3 runs 13 residues. V was pared by 2 bases and J by 2 bases, with 6 bases between. CDR3 in DNA: TGTGCCAGCAGTTTAGCAGCGAACTATGGCTACACCTTC. Protein product: CASSLAANYGYTF.

This clone occurred once. V gene TRBV5-5 combines with J gene TRBJ1-5; 7 bases fit TRBD1. The length of the CDR3 is 15 residues. V was clipped by 3 bases and J by 0 bases; unmatched bases: 3. The germline V gene encodes CDR1 SGHKS and CDR2 YYEKEE (reference sequence). As DNA, the CDR3 is TGTGCCAGCAGCTACAGGGGAGATAGCAATCAGCCCCAGCATTTT. Amino acid sequence: CASSYRGDSNQPQHF.